This T cell receptor beta chain was identified in a study of blood T cell repertoires in COVID-19. Study context: COVID-19 samples, acute and convalescent, were from the United States, Italy and Spain. Nucleic acid was either cDNA or gDNA, and it came from T cells, B-cell-depleted T cells, or PBMCs.

The V segment lost 5 bases and the J segment 4 bases; nucleotides outside the gene matches: 6. The germline CDR1 and CDR2 sequences are SGHTA and FQGNSA. The CDR3 is 15 amino acids. Measured with immunoSEQ multiplex PCR; TCRdb has only the in-frame clones, and not every one. The sample has hundreds of thousands of clones, 85% to 90% seen once. The gene calls are TRBV7-2 and TRBJ2-7; 12 bases line up with TRBD1. The source material was peripheral blood. The TCR was taken from a man older than 75 with acute or convalescent COVID-19. The CDR3 is CASSVGQGARYEQYF. Written as DNA, the CDR3 is TGTGCCAGCAGCGTGGGACAGGGGGCGCGGTACGAGCAGTACTTC.